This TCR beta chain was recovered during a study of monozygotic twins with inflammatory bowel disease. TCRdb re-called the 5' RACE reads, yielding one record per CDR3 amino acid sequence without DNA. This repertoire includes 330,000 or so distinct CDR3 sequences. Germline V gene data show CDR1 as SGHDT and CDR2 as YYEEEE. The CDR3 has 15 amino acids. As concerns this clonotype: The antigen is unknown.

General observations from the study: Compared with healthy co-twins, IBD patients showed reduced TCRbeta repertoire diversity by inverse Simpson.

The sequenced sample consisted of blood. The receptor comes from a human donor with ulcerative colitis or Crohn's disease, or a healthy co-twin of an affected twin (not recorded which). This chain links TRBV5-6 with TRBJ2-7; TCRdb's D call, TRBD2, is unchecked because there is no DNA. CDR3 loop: CASSWGLAGIYEQYF. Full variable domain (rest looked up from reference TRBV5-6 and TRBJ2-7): DAGVTQSPTHLIKTRGQQVTLRCSPKSGHDTVSWYQQALGQGPQFIFQYYEEEERQRGNFPDRFSGHQFPNYSSELNVNALLLGDSALYLCASSWGLAGIYEQYFGPGTRLTVT.